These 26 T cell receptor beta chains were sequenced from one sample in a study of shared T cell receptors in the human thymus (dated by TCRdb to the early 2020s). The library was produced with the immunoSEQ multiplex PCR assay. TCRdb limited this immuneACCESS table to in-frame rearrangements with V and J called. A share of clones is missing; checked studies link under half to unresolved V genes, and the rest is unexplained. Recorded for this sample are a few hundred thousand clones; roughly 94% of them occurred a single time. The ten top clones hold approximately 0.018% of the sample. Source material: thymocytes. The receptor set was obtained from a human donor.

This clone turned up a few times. CDR3 nucleotides: TGTGCCAGCAGCAAAATGGGCTGCGGGGGCTACACCTTC. This encodes CASSKMGCGGYTF. The V gene is TRBV21-1, the J gene TRBJ1-2. TRBV21-1 has pseudogene status. The CDR3 sequence is 13 residues long.

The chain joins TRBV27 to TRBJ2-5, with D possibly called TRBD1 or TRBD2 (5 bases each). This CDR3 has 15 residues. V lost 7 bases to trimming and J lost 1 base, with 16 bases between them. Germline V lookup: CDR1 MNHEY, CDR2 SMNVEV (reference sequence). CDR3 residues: CASTPVGPLQETQYF. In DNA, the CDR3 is TGTGCCAGCACCCCTGTGGGACCGCTCCAAGAGACCCAGTACTTC.

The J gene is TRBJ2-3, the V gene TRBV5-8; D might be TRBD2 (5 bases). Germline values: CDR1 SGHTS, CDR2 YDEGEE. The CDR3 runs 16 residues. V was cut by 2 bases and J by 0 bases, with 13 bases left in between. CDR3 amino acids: CASSFQRTMSTDTQYF. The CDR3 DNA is TGTGCCAGCAGCTTTCAGCGGACGATGAGCACAGATACGCAGTATTTT.

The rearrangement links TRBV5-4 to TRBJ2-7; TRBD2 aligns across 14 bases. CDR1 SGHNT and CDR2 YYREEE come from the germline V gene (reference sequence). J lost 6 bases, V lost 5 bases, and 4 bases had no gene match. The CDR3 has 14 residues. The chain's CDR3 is CASSRLAGGAEQYF. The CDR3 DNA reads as TGTGCCAGCAGTCGACTAGCGGGAGGGGCCGAGCAGTACTTC.

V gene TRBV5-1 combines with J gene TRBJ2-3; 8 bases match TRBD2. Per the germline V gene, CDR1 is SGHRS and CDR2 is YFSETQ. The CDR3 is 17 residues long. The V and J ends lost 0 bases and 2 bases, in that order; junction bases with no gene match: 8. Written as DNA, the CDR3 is TGCGCCAGCAGCTTGGTGACCGGGAGGGTTTCCACAGATACGCAGTATTTT. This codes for CASSLVTGRVSTDTQYF. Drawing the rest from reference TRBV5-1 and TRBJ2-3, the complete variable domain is KAGVTQTPRYLIKTRGQQVTLSCSPISGHRSVSWYQQTPGQGLQFLFEYFSETQRNKGNFPGRFSGRQFSNSRSEMNVSTLELGDSALYLCASSLVTGRVSTDTQYFGPGTRLTVL.

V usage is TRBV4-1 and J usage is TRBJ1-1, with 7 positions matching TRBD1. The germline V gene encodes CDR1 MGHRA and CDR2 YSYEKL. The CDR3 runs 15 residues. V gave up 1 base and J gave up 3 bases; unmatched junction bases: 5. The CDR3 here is CASSQVKGGYTEAFF. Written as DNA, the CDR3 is TGCGCCAGCAGCCAAGTGAAAGGGGGCTACACTGAAGCTTTCTTT.

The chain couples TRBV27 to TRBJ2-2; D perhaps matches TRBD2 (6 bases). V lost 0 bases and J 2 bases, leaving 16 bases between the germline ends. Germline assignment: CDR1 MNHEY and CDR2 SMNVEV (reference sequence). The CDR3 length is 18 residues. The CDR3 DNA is TGTGCCAGCAGTTTATCTCCACTAGCATTAGTAAACACCGGGGAGCTGTTTTTT. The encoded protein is CASSLSPLALVNTGELFF.

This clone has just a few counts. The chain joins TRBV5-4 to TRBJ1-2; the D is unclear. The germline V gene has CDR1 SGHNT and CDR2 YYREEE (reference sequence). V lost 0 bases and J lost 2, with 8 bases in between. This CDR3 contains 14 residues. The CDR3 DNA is TGTGCCAGCAGCTTGGTGGCGGTGAACTATGGCTACACCTTC. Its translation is CASSLVAVNYGYTF.

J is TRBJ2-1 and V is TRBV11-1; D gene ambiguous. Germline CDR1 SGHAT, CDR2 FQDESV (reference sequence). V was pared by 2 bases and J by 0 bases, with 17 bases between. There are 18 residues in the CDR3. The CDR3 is CASSLPVSELVSYNEQFF. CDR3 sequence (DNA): TGTGCCAGCAGCTTACCCGTCTCGGAACTCGTCTCCTACAATGAGCAGTTCTTC.

The CDR3 reads CASSLLVPSPDTGELFF. The CDR3 DNA reads TGTGCCAGCAGCCTCCTAGTCCCTAGTCCGGACACCGGGGAGCTGTTTTTT. This chain uses TRBV7-9 with TRBJ2-2; D is ambiguous. V lost 5 bases and J lost 3, with 19 bases in between. Germline values: CDR1 SEHNR, CDR2 FQNEAQ (reference sequence). The CDR3 runs 17 residues.

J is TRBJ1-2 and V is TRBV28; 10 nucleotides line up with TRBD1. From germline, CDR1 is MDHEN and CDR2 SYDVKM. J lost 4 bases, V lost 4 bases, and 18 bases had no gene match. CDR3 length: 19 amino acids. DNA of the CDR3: TGTGCCAGCAGTTACCACCCCCGGGACAGGGGCGCCCACTTCTATGGCTACACCTTC. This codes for CASSYHPRDRGAHFYGYTF.

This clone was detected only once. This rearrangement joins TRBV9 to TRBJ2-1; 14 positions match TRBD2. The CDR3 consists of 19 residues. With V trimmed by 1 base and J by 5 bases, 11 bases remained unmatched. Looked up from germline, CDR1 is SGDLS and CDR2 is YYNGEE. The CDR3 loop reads CASSVRTGTSGSENNEQFF. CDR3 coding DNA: TGTGCCAGCAGCGTACGGACCGGGACTAGCGGGAGCGAGAACAATGAGCAGTTCTTC.

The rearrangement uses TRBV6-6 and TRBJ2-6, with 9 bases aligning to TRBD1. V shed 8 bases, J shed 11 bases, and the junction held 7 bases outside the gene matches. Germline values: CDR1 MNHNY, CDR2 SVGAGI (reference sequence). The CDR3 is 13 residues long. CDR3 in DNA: TGTGCCAGCCACGGGACAGGGACCCACGTCCTGACTTTC. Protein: CASHGTGTHVLTF.

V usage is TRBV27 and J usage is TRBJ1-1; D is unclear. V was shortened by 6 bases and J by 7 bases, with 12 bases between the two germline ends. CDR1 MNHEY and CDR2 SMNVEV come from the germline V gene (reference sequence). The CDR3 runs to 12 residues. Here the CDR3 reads CASSSARGEAFF. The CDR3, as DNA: TGTGCCAGCAGCTCTGCTCGGGGTGAAGCTTTCTTT.

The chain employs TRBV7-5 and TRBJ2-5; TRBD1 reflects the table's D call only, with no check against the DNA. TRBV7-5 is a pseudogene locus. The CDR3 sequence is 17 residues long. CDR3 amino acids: CVRSLPRDQGGQETQYF. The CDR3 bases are TGTGTCAGAAGCTTACCCCGGGACCAGGGGGGCCAAGAGACCCAGTACTTC.

CDR3 in DNA: TGTGCCAGCAGCTTGGGACAGATGGGAAACACCATATATTTT. Translation gives CASSLGQMGNTIYF. The chain links TRBV5-8 to TRBJ1-3, with a tentative D call TRBD1 (5 bases). Trimming pared 0 bases from V and 4 bases from J, leaving 8 bases between. The CDR3 has 14 amino acids. The germline gives CDR1 SGHTS, CDR2 YDEGEE.

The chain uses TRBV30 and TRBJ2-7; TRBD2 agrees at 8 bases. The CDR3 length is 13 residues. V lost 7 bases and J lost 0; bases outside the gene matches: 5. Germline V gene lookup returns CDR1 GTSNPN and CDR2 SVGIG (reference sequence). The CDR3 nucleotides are TGTGCCTATAGCGGGAAGAGCTCCTACGAGCAGTACTTC. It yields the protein CAYSGKSSYEQYF.

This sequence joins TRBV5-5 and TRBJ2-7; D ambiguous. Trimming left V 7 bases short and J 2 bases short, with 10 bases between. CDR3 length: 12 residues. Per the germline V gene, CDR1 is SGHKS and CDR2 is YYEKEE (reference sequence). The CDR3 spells CASSTSAYEQYF. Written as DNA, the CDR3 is TGTGCCAGCTCCACCTCGGCCTACGAGCAGTACTTC.

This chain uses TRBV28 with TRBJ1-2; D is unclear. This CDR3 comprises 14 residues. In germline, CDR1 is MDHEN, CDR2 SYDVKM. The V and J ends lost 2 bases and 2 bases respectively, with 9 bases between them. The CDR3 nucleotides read TGTGCCAGCAGTTTACCGGGCCTCAACTATGGCTACACCTTC. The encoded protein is CASSLPGLNYGYTF.

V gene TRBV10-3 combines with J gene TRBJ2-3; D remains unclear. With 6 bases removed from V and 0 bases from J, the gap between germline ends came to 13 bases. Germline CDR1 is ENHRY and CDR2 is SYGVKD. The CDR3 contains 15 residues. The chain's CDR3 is CAIRSAAESTDTQYF. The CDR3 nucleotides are TGTGCCATCAGATCCGCGGCCGAAAGCACAGATACGCAGTATTTT.

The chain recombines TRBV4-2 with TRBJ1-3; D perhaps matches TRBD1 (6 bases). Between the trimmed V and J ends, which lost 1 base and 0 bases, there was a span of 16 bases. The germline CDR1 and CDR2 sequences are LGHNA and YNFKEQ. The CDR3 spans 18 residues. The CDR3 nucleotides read TGTGCCAGCAGCCAAGGAAGCGTGAACAGGGACTCTGGAAACACCATATATTTT. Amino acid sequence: CASSQGSVNRDSGNTIYF.

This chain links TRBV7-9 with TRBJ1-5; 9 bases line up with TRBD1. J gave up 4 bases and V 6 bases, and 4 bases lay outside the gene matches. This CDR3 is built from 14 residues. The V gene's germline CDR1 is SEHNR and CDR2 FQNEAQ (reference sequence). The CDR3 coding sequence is TGTGCCAGCAGGGCCGGGACAGGGAATCAGCCCCAGCATTTT. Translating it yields CASRAGTGNQPQHF.

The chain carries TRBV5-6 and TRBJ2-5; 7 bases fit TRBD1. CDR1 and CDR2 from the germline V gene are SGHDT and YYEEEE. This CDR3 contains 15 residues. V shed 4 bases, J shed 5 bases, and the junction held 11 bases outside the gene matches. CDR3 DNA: TGTGCCAGCAGCCCCCTCAGAGACAGGGAGGAGACCCAGTACTTC. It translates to CASSPLRDREETQYF.

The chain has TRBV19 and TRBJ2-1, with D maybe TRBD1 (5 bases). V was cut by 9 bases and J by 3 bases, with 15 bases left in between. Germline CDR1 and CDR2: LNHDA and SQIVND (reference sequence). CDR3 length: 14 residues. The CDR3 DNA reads TGTGCCAGCACCCAGGGTTTATTCTACAATGAGCAGTTCTTC. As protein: CASTQGLFYNEQFF. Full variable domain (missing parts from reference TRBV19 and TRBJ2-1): DGGITQSPKYLFRKEGQNVTLSCEQNLNHDAMYWYRQDPGQGLRLIYYSQIVNDFQKGDIAEGYSVSREKKESFPLTVTSAQKNPTAFYLCASTQGLFYNEQFFGPGTRLTVL.

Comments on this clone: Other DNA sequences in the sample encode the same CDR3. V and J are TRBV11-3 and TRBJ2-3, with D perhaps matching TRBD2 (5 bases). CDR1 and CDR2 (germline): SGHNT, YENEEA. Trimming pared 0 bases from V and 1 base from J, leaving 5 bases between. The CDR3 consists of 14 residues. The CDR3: CASSLDGGTDTQYF. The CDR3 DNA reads TGTGCCAGCAGCTTAGACGGGGGCACAGATACGCAGTATTTT.

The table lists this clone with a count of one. Here the CDR3 reads CASSEGIHNQPQHF. CDR3 nucleotide sequence: TGTGCCAGCAGTGAAGGAATACACAATCAGCCCCAGCATTTT. This chain joins TRBV6-1 and TRBJ1-5; D not resolved. The V gene's germline CDR1 is MNHNS and CDR2 SASEGT. CDR3 size: 14 residues. Between the trimmed V and J ends, which lost 1 base and 3 bases, there was a span of 7 bases.